This T cell receptor beta chain was identified in a study of technical replicates of blood from a few donors. The CDR3 is made up of 11 amino acids. V was clipped by 5 bases and J by 2 bases, with 3 bases between them. In germline, CDR1 is SNHLY, CDR2 FYNNEI. Generated by immunoSEQ multiplex PCR, the TCRdb table keeps only in-frame clones and is missing some. The sample lists around 89,000 clones, over 85% occurring once. Material for sequencing was T cells isolated from PBMCs. The chain employs TRBV2 and TRBJ1-1; D remains unclear. The receptor's source is a human donor in good health. CDR3 in DNA: TGTGCCAGCAGTCAAAACACTGAAGCTTTCTTT. It yields the protein CASSQNTEAFF.